The entry below describes one TCR beta chain. Its antigen remains unidentified. The data were taken from a study of cytomegalovirus exposure and HLA in healthy donors. Overall study findings and caveats: The study had only CMV serostatus as immune exposure information. Later on, analysis showed that most CMV-associated TCR beta chains appeared to be HLA-restricted. Data from an earlier analysis indicated that most TCR beta V segments were productive either about 90% or about 30% of the time. Fewer N-insertions than the approximately 700-donor mean were reportedly shown by an Asian-associated ancestry cluster in a later analysis.

The germline V and J ends were trimmed by 6 bases and 0 bases, with 11 bases remaining between them. This CDR3 is built from 14 residues. Germline values: CDR1 LNHDA, CDR2 SQIVND (reference sequence). Researchers ran the PCR with 60 Vbeta and 13 Jbeta primers. The table came from immunoSEQ multiplex PCR; TCRdb's copy has only in-frame clones and leaves some out. The sample holds about 270,000 clones, roughly 89% seen once. What was sequenced was PBMCs. The chain recombines TRBV19 with TRBJ1-1; TRBD1 might be the D (6 bases). The clonotype was recovered from a man between 40 and 49 years old in good health and CMV-seropositive. The CDR3 DNA sequence: TGTGCCAGTAGCCCAGGGACACTGAACACTGAAGCTTTCTTT. Its protein product is CASSPGTLNTEAFF. The whole variable domain, filled in from reference TRBV19 and TRBJ1-1, reads DGGITQSPKYLFRKEGQNVTLSCEQNLNHDAMYWYRQDPGQGLRLIYYSQIVNDFQKGDIAEGYSVSREKKESFPLTVTSAQKNPTAFYLCASSPGTLNTEAFFGQGTRLTVV.